The next 23 T cell receptor beta chains were all read from a single sample in a study of blood T cell repertoires in COVID-19. Only in-frame clones appear in the TCRdb table, and some are missing; sequencing was by immunoSEQ multiplex PCR. The table has 120,000 or so clones, approximately 91% seen once. The sample was peripheral blood. These TCRs come from an elderly woman with acute or convalescent COVID-19.

This clone was found a few times. V is TRBV7-2 and J is TRBJ2-3; D is perhaps TRBD1 or TRBD2 (5 bases each). The germline gives CDR1 SGHTA, CDR2 FQGNSA. CDR3 size: 14 residues. Trimming removed 9 bases from V and 4 bases from J, with 17 bases in between. CDR3 coding DNA: TGTGCCAGTAGCGTGGCAGGGATGTCAGATACGCAGTATTTT. Amino acid sequence: CASSVAGMSDTQYF.

J is TRBJ1-1 and V is TRBV7-6, with a tentative D call TRBD1 (6 bases). V was cut by 5 bases and J by 0 bases, with 13 bases left in between. The germline V gene encodes CDR1 SGHVS and CDR2 FNYEAQ. The CDR3 is made up of 15 amino acids. CDR3 amino acids: CASSPGGAMNTEAFF. The CDR3 bases are TGTGCCAGCAGCCCCGGGGGGGCCATGAACACTGAAGCTTTCTTT.

This clone has a count of ten or more. The chain links TRBV15 to TRBJ1-5; TRBD1 might be the D (5 bases). There are 15 residues in the CDR3. Trimming removed 1 base from V and 1 base from J, with 8 bases in between. Germline V gene data show CDR1 as LNHNV and CDR2 as YYDKDF (reference sequence). The CDR3 DNA is TGTGCCACCAGCAGAGGGCAGGGAAGCAATCAGCCCCAGCATTTT. It encodes CATSRGQGSNQPQHF.

This chain links TRBV11-1 with TRBJ2-3; 7 nucleotides match TRBD1. Germline trimming cut 5 bases from V and 1 base from J; bases unmatched to any gene: 3. There are 14 residues in the CDR3. Germline V gene data show CDR1 as SGHAT and CDR2 as FQDESV (reference sequence). This CDR3 reads CASSLGTGTDTQYF. The CDR3 DNA follows: TGTGCCAGCAGCCTCGGGACAGGCACAGATACGCAGTATTTT.

This chain joins TRBV7-9 and TRBJ1-2; a possible D gene is TRBD1 (5 bases). The CDR3 length is 11 residues. Trimming pared 8 bases from V and 8 bases from J, leaving 12 bases between. Germline CDR1 reads SEHNR; CDR2 reads FQNEAQ (reference sequence). The CDR3 reads CASAGLSGYTF. The CDR3 DNA is TGTGCCAGCGCAGGGCTGTCCGGCTACACCTTC.

The V and J genes are TRBV5-1 and TRBJ1-4, with 9 nucleotides matching TRBD1. Germline CDR1 SGHRS, CDR2 YFSETQ. Unmatched junction bases numbered 10, after V lost 3 bases and J lost 1 base. The CDR3 has 18 residues. This CDR3 is CASSSLGTGFGTNEKLFF. As DNA, the CDR3 is TGCGCCAGCAGCTCGTTAGGGACAGGGTTTGGAACTAATGAAAAACTGTTTTTT. The variable domain in full, with the rest retrieved from reference TRBV5-1 and TRBJ1-4, is KAGVTQTPRYLIKTRGQQVTLSCSPISGHRSVSWYQQTPGQGLQFLFEYFSETQRNKGNFPGRFSGRQFSNSRSEMNVSTLELGDSALYLCASSSLGTGFGTNEKLFFGSGTQLSVL.

J is TRBJ2-1 and V is TRBV6-2 or TRBV6-3, with a weak D call TRBD2 (7 bases). V lost 4 bases and J 7 bases, leaving 14 bases between the germline ends. CDR3 length: 14 amino acids. Looked up from germline, CDR1 is MNHEY and CDR2 is SVGEGT. This CDR3 is CASSFRGARNEQFF. CDR3 sequence (DNA): TGTGCCAGCAGTTTCCGGGGGGCCAGGAATGAGCAGTTCTTC.

The chain uses TRBV6-6 and TRBJ2-3, with 7 bases matching TRBD1. The V and J ends lost 6 bases and 3 bases, in that order; junction bases with no gene match: 3. The CDR3 runs 13 residues. Germline V CDR1 and CDR2: MNHNY, SVGAGI (reference sequence). The CDR3 region is CASREQGTDTQYF. CDR3 in DNA: TGTGCCAGCAGGGAACAGGGGACAGATACGCAGTATTTT.

This chain connects TRBV11-1 to TRBJ2-7; TRBD2 aligns across 7 bases. Trimming cost V 3 bases and J 2 bases; bases outside gene matches: 4. The germline CDR1 and CDR2 sequences are SGHAT and FQDESV (reference sequence). CDR3 length equals 14 residues. The CDR3 loop reads CASSLAGVPYEQYF. The CDR3 DNA reads as TGTGCCAGCAGCTTGGCGGGAGTCCCCTACGAGCAGTACTTC.

V and J are TRBV28 and TRBJ1-4; 10 nucleotides agree with TRBD1. The V and J ends lost 11 bases and 9 bases, in that order; junction bases with no gene match: 12. There are 14 residues in the CDR3. CDR1 and CDR2 (germline): MDHEN, SYDVKM. Here the CDR3 DNA reads TGTGCCGCGTGCCAGGGACAGGGGAGGCAAAAACTGTTTTTT. This sequence encodes CAACQGQGRQKLFF.

V gene TRBV9 combines with J gene TRBJ2-3, with 11 bases that match TRBD2. Germline assignment: CDR1 SGDLS and CDR2 YYNGEE. The CDR3 covers 15 residues. Trimming at V came to 0 bases and at J to 4 bases, leaving 1 base not matched to a gene. The CDR3: CASSVVSGGADTQYF. The CDR3 region has the DNA TGTGCCAGCAGCGTAGTTAGCGGGGGGGCAGATACGCAGTATTTT.

The rearrangement links TRBV19 to TRBJ2-5; TRBD1 matches 7 bases. The CDR3 spans 16 residues. Germline V gene lookup returns CDR1 LNHDA and CDR2 SQIVND (reference sequence). V lost 3 bases, J lost 1 base, and 8 bases stayed unmatched. In DNA, the CDR3 is TGTGCCAGTAGTATGCCGGGACAGCTTATCCAAGAGACCCAGTACTTC. Translating it yields CASSMPGQLIQETQYF.

The genes are TRBV11-1 and TRBJ1-6, with 11 nucleotides matching TRBD1. Germline CDR1 and CDR2: SGHAT and FQDESV (reference sequence). V was pared by 5 bases and J by 10 bases, with 4 bases of the junction left unmatched. CDR3 length: 14 amino acids. As DNA, the CDR3 is TGTGCCAGCAGCCTGGGACAGGGGGGCTCACCCCTCCACTTT. This sequence encodes CASSLGQGGSPLHF. Variable domain in full (rest from reference TRBV11-1 and TRBJ1-6): EAEVAQSPRYKITEKSQAVAFWCDPISGHATLYWYRQILGQGPELLVQFQDESVVDDSQLPKDRFSAERLKGVDSTLKIQPAELGDSAMYLCASSLGQGGSPLHFGNGTRLTVT.

This rearrangement joins TRBV28 to TRBJ2-1; 7 bases line up with TRBD2. Per the germline V gene, CDR1 is MDHEN and CDR2 is SYDVKM. There are 14 residues in the CDR3. V dropped 8 bases and J dropped 10; count of bases not matched to a gene: 14. DNA of the CDR3: TGTGCCAGCGATGGGCTAGCGGAAAGAGGCGAGCAGTTCTTC. Its translation: CASDGLAERGEQFF.

DNA for the CDR3: TGTGCCAGCAGCCAAGCGCCGGGCACAGATACGCAGTATTTT. It specifies CASSQAPGTDTQYF. The rearrangement joins TRBV3-1 (or the pseudogene TRBV3-2) to TRBJ2-3, with D unclear. V was trimmed by 1 base and J by 1 base, leaving 6 bases between them. The CDR3 is made up of 14 amino acids. The germline gives CDR1 LGHDT, CDR2 YNNKEL (reference sequence).

The chain combines TRBV19 with TRBJ1-1; possible D gene TRBD1, 5 bases. CDR3 length: 14 residues. Germline V gene data show CDR1 as LNHDA and CDR2 as SQIVND (reference sequence). Trimming shortened V by 9 bases and J by 3 bases, and 17 bases separated the two germline ends. CDR3 loop: CASRAGTIHTEAFF. The CDR3 region has the DNA TGTGCCAGCCGAGCGGGGACTATTCACACTGAAGCTTTCTTT.

This clone was detected once. This chain connects TRBV15 to TRBJ2-3; D is possibly TRBD1 (5 bases). Trimming took off 0 bases at V and 9 bases at J, with 13 bases between the two ends. Germline V CDR1 and CDR2: LNHNV, YYDKDF (reference sequence). CDR3 size: 14 residues. CDR3 sequence (DNA): TGTGCCACCAGCAGAGATACAAAGGGGTACACGCAGTATTTT. The encoded protein is CATSRDTKGYTQYF.

The chain joins TRBV11-1 to TRBJ1-1; TRBD1 agrees at 10 bases. Germline assignment: CDR1 SGHAT and CDR2 FQDESV (reference sequence). Trimming took 5 bases from V and 8 from J; bases not matched to a gene: 14. This CDR3 has 16 residues. The CDR3 protein is CASSEYGGTGETEAFF. CDR3 coding DNA: TGTGCCAGCAGCGAGTACGGGGGGACAGGGGAAACCGAAGCTTTCTTT.

This rearrangement joins TRBV6-5 to TRBJ2-2, with D tentatively TRBD1 (6 bases). The CDR3 sequence is 15 residues long. From germline, CDR1 is MNHEY and CDR2 SVGAGI. V was clipped by 6 bases and J by 0 bases, with 11 bases between them. In nucleotides, the CDR3 is TGTGCCAGCAGAGCCGGGACAACGAACACCGGGGAGCTGTTTTTT. Encoded protein: CASRAGTTNTGELFF.

This chain joins TRBV5-1 and TRBJ2-2; TRBD1 matches 9 bases. CDR1 and CDR2 (germline): SGHRS, YFSETQ. V lost 4 bases to trimming and J lost 5 bases; unmatched junction nucleotides: 6. The CDR3 sequence is 15 residues long. The chain's CDR3 is CASSAVGQGTGELFF. The CDR3 DNA follows: TGCGCCAGCAGCGCCGTAGGACAGGGGACCGGGGAGCTGTTTTTT.

This clone was recorded a few times. The chain carries TRBV2 and TRBJ1-2; 7 bases map to TRBD1. This CDR3 has 16 residues. Germline V gene lookup returns CDR1 SNHLY and CDR2 FYNNEI. The junction had 17 bases not matched to a gene; V was cut back by 5 bases and J by 8 bases. CDR3: CASSPTLGAQGFGYTF. CDR3 sequence (DNA): TGTGCCAGCAGTCCCACCCTAGGTGCACAGGGGTTCGGCTACACCTTC.

For the CDR3, the DNA is TGCGCCAGCAGCGCAACAGGAGCGAAGGAGGAAAAACTGTTTTTT. Protein sequence: CASSATGAKEEKLFF. The chain has TRBV5-1 and TRBJ1-4, with D tentatively TRBD1 (5 bases). The germline CDR1 and CDR2 sequences are SGHRS and YFSETQ. The ends were cut back, 4 bases at V and 8 bases at J, with 18 bases in the middle. This CDR3 is built from 15 residues.

V is TRBV19 and J is TRBJ2-2, with 8 positions matching TRBD1. Germline V gene sequence: CDR1 LNHDA, CDR2 SQIVND (reference sequence). The length of the CDR3 is 18 residues. Unmatched junction bases numbered 13, after V lost 0 bases and J lost 7 bases. This CDR3 reads CASSIDGNGGQGGGELFF. CDR3 coding DNA: TGTGCCAGTAGTATAGATGGCAACGGTGGACAGGGCGGCGGGGAGCTGTTTTTT.